This T cell receptor (beta chain) is drawn from a study of Ad26.COV2.S vaccination and SARS-CoV-2 variants. General study points: Substantial post-vaccination breadth of spike-specific CD8+ and CD4+ T cell responses was reported.

Indicated treatment: some 20 received Ad26.COV2.S at low or high dose, single or two shots; 5 received placebo; per-sample allocation not given. Sampling took place 63 days after the first vaccine or placebo injection. Clones were sequenced by immunoSEQ multiplex PCR, and TCRdb holds only the in-frame ones, with some missing. The sample lists fewer than 400,000 clones, roughly 90% seen once, with around 5% in the top ten. Notes on this clone: Its specificity is not known.

Germline assignment: CDR1 MNHNY and CDR2 SVGAGI (reference sequence). The CDR3 loop spans 14 amino acids. The trim removed 0 bases at V and 9 bases at J, leaving 4 bases unmatched. This clonotype originated in a person aged 18 to 59 who received the Ad26.COV2.S COVID-19 vaccine or a placebo. The source was peripheral blood, collected in a trial of Ad26.COV2.S vaccine versus placebo. The chain uses TRBV6-6 and TRBJ2-1; 8 bases map to TRBD1. CDR3 residues: CASSYSAGGFEQFF. The CDR3 DNA reads as TGTGCCAGCAGTTACTCGGCAGGGGGCTTTGAGCAGTTCTTC.